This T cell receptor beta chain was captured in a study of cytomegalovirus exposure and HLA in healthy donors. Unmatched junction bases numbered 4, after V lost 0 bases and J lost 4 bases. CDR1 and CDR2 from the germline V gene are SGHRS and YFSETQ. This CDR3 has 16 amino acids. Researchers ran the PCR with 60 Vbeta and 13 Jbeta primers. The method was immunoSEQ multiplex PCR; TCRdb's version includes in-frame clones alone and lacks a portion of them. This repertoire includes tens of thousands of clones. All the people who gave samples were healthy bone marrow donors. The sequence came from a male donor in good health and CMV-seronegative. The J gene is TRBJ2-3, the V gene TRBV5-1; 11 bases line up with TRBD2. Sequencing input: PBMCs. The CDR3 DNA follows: TGCGCCAGCAGCTTGGAGAGACTAGCGGGATCAGATACGCAGTATTTT. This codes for CASSLERLAGSDTQYF.